The clone carrying this TCR beta chain has just a few counts. CDR1 is SEHNR, CDR2 FQNEAQ, per germline (reference sequence). The V gene end was trimmed by 5 bases and the J gene end by 8 bases; junction bases not matched to a gene: 8. The CDR3 extends over 14 amino acids. MiXCR, applied by TCRdb to the 5' RACE reads, yields one record per CDR3 protein. The data hold more than 25,000 distinct CDR3 sequences, with about 9.7% observed a single time. This record belongs to a study of chronic HIV infection and antiretroviral therapy. The receptor's source is an adult who had HIV and had not received antiretroviral therapy, or was an uninfected healthy control (not recorded which). V usage is TRBV7-9 and J usage is TRBJ1-4, with TRBD1 matching over 7 bases. Input material: peripheral blood. The CDR3 spells CASSGRGLREKLFF. CDR3 in DNA: TGTGCCAGCAGCGGGAGGGGGCTTCGAGAAAAACTGTTTTTT.